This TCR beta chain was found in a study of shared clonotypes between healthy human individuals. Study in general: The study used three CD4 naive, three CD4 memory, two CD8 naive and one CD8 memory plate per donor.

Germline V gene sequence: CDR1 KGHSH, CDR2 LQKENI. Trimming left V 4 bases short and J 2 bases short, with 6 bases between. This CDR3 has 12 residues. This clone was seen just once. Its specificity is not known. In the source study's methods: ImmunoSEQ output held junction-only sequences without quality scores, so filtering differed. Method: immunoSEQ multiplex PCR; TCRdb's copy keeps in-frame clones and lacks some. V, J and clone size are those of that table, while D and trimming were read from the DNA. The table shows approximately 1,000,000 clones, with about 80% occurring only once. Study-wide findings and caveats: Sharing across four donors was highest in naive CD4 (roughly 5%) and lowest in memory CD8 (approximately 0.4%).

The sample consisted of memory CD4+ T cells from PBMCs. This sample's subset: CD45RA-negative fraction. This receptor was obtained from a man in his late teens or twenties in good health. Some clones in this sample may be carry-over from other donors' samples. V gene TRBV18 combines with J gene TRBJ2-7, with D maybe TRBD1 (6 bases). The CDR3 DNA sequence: TGTGCCAGCTCACGGGACACCTACGAGCAGTACTTC. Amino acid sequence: CASSRDTYEQYF.